This T cell receptor (beta chain) was recorded in a study of cytomegalovirus exposure and HLA in healthy donors. This clone appeared a single time. The antigen remains undetermined. The CDR3 runs 14 residues. The germline CDR1 and CDR2 sequences are SGHAT and FQNNGV. The V and J ends lost 3 bases and 4 bases respectively, with 12 bases between them. Broader study findings: An ancestry cluster, one associated with Asian ancestry, reportedly showed fewer N-insertions than the approximately 670-donor mean in a later analysis. Sequencing depth across donors, presence/absence analyses assumed, was roughly uniform. Listed as cytomegalovirus-associated were 150 to 200 TCR beta chains.

PCR employed 60 Vbeta and 13 Jbeta primers. Assay used: immunoSEQ multiplex PCR; TCRdb lists only in-frame clones, some missing. The table records over 150,000 clones, 84% of them present only once. The chain carries TRBV11-2 and TRBJ1-2; a weak D match, TRBD1 (5 bases). This receptor was taken from a boy aged 2-15 years in good health and CMV-seronegative. The sequenced material came from PBMCs. DNA of the CDR3: TGTGCCAGCAGCTTTAAAGGGGAACTCTATGGCTACACCTTC. Protein sequence: CASSFKGELYGYTF.